The 32 T cell receptor beta chains in this list originate from one sample, sequenced in a study of T cells in Graves' hyperthyroidism and ophthalmopathy. The CDR3 regions of TCR beta were amplified from RNA transcripts. RT-PCR in the first round (using the HTBI primer set) targeted the TCR CDR3. TCRdb redid the calling of the multiplex PCR reads with MiXCR, one entry per CDR3 protein. The table has about 460,000 distinct CDR3 sequences, less than 25% seen once. Sequencing was performed on blood. The receptors originated from a woman aged 70 to 79 with Graves' ophthalmopathy.

This clonotype was recorded a few times. This chain uses TRBV2 with TRBJ2-5; possible D gene TRBD1, 6 bases. V gave up 4 bases and J gave up 7 bases, with 22 bases separating them. From germline, CDR1 is SNHLY and CDR2 FYNNEI. The CDR3 contains 16 residues. The CDR3 DNA reads as TGTGCCAGCAGTGCGTCCAGGGTAGCGCCCAGGGGGACCCAGTACTTC. Amino acids: CASSASRVAPRGTQYF. Using reference TRBV2 and TRBJ2-5 for the parts outside the CDR3, the full variable domain is EPEVTQTPSHQVTQMGQEVILRCVPISNHLYFYWYRQILGQKVEFLVSFYNNEISEKSEIFDDQFSVERPDGSNFTLKIRSTKLEDSAMYFCASSASRVAPRGTQYFGPGTRLLVL.

This chain connects TRBV25-1 to TRBJ2-7; 10 bases are a match to TRBD2. The CDR3 is 16 residues long. Germline values: CDR1 MGHDK, CDR2 SYGVNS. V dropped 2 bases and J dropped 4; count of bases not matched to a gene: 8. CDR3 in amino acids: CASSEAASGSGYEQYF. DNA for the CDR3: TGTGCCAGCAGTGAAGCGGCTAGCGGGAGTGGGTACGAGCAGTACTTC.

The chain recombines TRBV10-3 with TRBJ1-1, with D unresolved. The germline V gene encodes CDR1 ENHRY and CDR2 SYGVKD. V was cut by 0 bases and J by 3 bases, with 11 bases left in between. The CDR3 consists of 15 residues. The CDR3: CAISESPGWDTEAFF. CDR3 nucleotides: TGTGCCATCAGTGAGTCCCCGGGATGGGACACTGAAGCTTTCTTT.

The table lists this clonotype with many counts. The gene calls are TRBV7-9 and TRBJ1-1, with TRBD1 matching 8 bases. With 5 bases clipped from V and 3 bases from J, the junction kept 8 bases outside the gene matches. The CDR3 loop spans 15 amino acids. The germline V gene has CDR1 SEHNR and CDR2 FQNEAQ (reference sequence). The CDR3 region is CASSVTGGGDTEAFF. CDR3 DNA: TGTGCCAGCAGCGTAACAGGGGGAGGAGACACTGAAGCTTTCTTT.

This chain connects TRBV5-1 to TRBJ2-5, with 16 bases aligning to TRBD2. The CDR3 consists of 16 residues. V lost 4 bases, J lost 4 bases, and 4 bases stayed unmatched. Per germline, CDR1 SGHRS and CDR2 YFSETQ. CDR3 sequence: CASSPGLAGGSETQYF. DNA of the CDR3: TGCGCCAGCAGCCCGGGACTAGCGGGAGGGTCAGAGACCCAGTACTTC.

In this sample, this clonotype turned up many times. This chain joins TRBV28 and TRBJ2-1; 14 nucleotides align to TRBD2. CDR1 and CDR2 (germline): MDHEN, SYDVKM. The CDR3 consists of 18 residues. The trim removed 4 bases at V and 5 bases at J, leaving 10 bases unmatched. Here the CDR3 reads CASSSPRLAGGVHNEQFF. CDR3 bases: TGTGCCAGCAGTTCCCCGCGACTAGCGGGGGGGGTCCACAATGAGCAGTTCTTC.

The gene calls are TRBV11-3 and TRBJ1-1; D gene unclear. This CDR3 has 13 amino acids. Germline V lookup: CDR1 SGHNT, CDR2 YENEEA. The V end was cut by 5 bases, the J end by 3 bases, with 10 bases between. CDR3 DNA sequence: TGTGCCAGCAGCGTAGGGTTGGACACTGAAGCTTTCTTT. Its translation: CASSVGLDTEAFF. The variable domain in full, completed from reference TRBV11-3 and TRBJ1-1, reads EAGVVQSPRYKIIEKKQPVAFWCNPISGHNTLYWYLQNLGQGPELLIRYENEEAVDDSQLPKDRFSAERLKGVDSTLKIQPAELGDSAVYLCASSVGLDTEAFFGQGTRLTVV.

The rearrangement uses TRBV5-1 and TRBJ1-6; 7 nucleotides match TRBD1. Germline CDR1 and CDR2: SGHRS and YFSETQ. The CDR3 is 16 amino acids. The J segment lost 7 bases and the V segment lost 0 bases, leaving 7 bases of the junction unmatched. The CDR3 loop is CASSLGGTDGNSPLHF. As DNA, the CDR3 is TGCGCCAGCAGCTTGGGCGGGACAGATGGAAATTCACCCCTCCACTTT.

The V and J genes are TRBV7-6 and TRBJ2-2; TRBD1 aligns across 8 bases. Germline-derived CDR1 and CDR2 are SGHVS and FNYEAQ. V shed 3 bases, J shed 4 bases, and the junction held 7 bases outside the gene matches. The CDR3 has 16 amino acids. The CDR3, as DNA: TGTGCCAGCAGCTTTGGCAGGGGGCGCGGCACCGGGGAGCTGTTTTTT. Protein: CASSFGRGRGTGELFF.

J is TRBJ1-1 and V is TRBV18, with D possibly TRBD1 on 6 matching bases. Between the trimmed V and J ends, which lost 6 bases and 1 base, there was a span of 12 bases. CDR1 KGHSH and CDR2 LQKENI come from the germline V gene. This CDR3 comprises 14 residues. The CDR3 DNA reads as TGTGCCAGCTCCCCCCCACAGGGGAACACTGAAGCTTTCTTT. Protein product: CASSPPQGNTEAFF.

This clonotype was seen a few times. This chain connects TRBV20-1 to TRBJ2-5; D is unclear. This CDR3 comprises 11 residues. From germline, CDR1 is DFQATT and CDR2 SNEGSKA (reference sequence). Trimming removed 3 bases at V and 1 base at J, with 3 bases between. The CDR3 sequence is CSASPQETQYF. The DNA of the CDR3 is TGCAGTGCTAGTCCCCAAGAGACCCAGTACTTC.

V gene TRBV6-1 combines with J gene TRBJ2-3, with 14 bases fitting TRBD2. The germline V gene encodes CDR1 MNHNS and CDR2 SASEGT. This CDR3 spans 16 amino acids. J lost 5 bases, V lost 5 bases, and 6 bases had no gene match. CDR3 DNA: TGTGCCAGCAGTCGACTAGCGGGAGGGCGGGGAGATACGCAGTATTTT. Translated: CASSRLAGGRGDTQYF.

This clonotype was seen once. An end of the junction differs from the germline gene, which may be a read error. The rearrangement uses TRBV6-1 and TRBJ2-2; a weak D match, TRBD2 (5 bases). Germline V gene data show CDR1 as MNHNS and CDR2 as SASEGT. The CDR3 has 15 residues. The CDR3 DNA is TGCGCCAGCAGTGAGGGTCCTAGATCCGGCAGGGAGCTGTTTTTT. This translates into CASSEGPRSGRELFF.

V is TRBV29-1 and J is TRBJ1-1, with D unclear. CDR3 size: 13 residues. V lost 7 bases and J 2 bases, leaving 14 bases between the germline ends. Germline CDR1 reads SQVTM; CDR2 reads ANQGSEA. The CDR3 bases are TGCAGCGCTCGAGTTGGGAGAAACACTGAAGCTTTCTTT. Amino acids: CSARVGRNTEAFF. Complete variable domain (other parts from reference TRBV29-1 and TRBJ1-1): SAVISQKPSRDICQRGTSLTIQCQVDSQVTMMFWYRQQPGQSLTLIATANQGSEATYESGFVIDKFPISRPNLTFSTLTVSNMSPEDSSIYLCSARVGRNTEAFFGQGTRLTVV.

The table lists this clonotype with a few counts. The chain carries TRBV7-8 and TRBJ2-2, with 7 bases matching TRBD2. CDR3 size: 14 residues. Trimming removed 9 bases from V and 7 bases from J; junction bases left unmatched: 11. Germline values: CDR1 SGHVS, CDR2 FQNEAQ. Here the CDR3 reads CASLPRERGGELFF. The CDR3 bases are TGTGCCAGTCTGCCCCGGGAGCGGGGCGGGGAGCTGTTTTTT.

This clonotype was counted only a few times. The CDR3 DNA follows: TGTGCCAGCACCCCCGGCCAGCGGGGGTTTCATGAAAAACTGTTTTTT. Translation: CASTPGQRGFHEKLFF. The chain is built from TRBV6-1 and TRBJ1-4; a possible D gene is TRBD1 (5 bases). The CDR3 has 16 residues. Trimming shortened V by 7 bases and J by 6 bases, and 21 bases separated the two germline ends. The V gene's germline CDR1 is MNHNS and CDR2 SASEGT.

The rearrangement joins TRBV2 to TRBJ2-7; D is unresolved. The germline CDR1 and CDR2 sequences are SNHLY and FYNNEI. CDR3 size: 15 residues. The V and J ends lost 6 bases and 0 bases respectively, with 15 bases between them. The CDR3 DNA is TGTGCCAGCAGAGCCTTGGCGAATCCCTCCTACGAGCAGTACTTC. Translated, it gives CASRALANPSYEQYF. The variable domain in full, completed from reference TRBV2 and TRBJ2-7, reads EPEVTQTPSHQVTQMGQEVILRCVPISNHLYFYWYRQILGQKVEFLVSFYNNEISEKSEIFDDQFSVERPDGSNFTLKIRSTKLEDSAMYFCASRALANPSYEQYFGPGTRLTVT.

This clonotype was counted many times. V gene TRBV6-2 or TRBV6-3 combines with J gene TRBJ1-1; D gene uncertain. Germline CDR1 reads MNHEY; CDR2 reads SVGEGT. The V end was cut by 6 bases, the J end by 3 bases, with 14 bases between. The CDR3 loop spans 14 amino acids. The CDR3 nucleotides are TGTGCCAGCAGGGGTCCTGACACTTACACTGAAGCTTTCTTT. This sequence encodes CASRGPDTYTEAFF.

This clonotype has just a few counts. The CDR3 coding sequence is TGCGCCAGCATGGCTGGAAACACCATATATTTT. Its translation is CASMAGNTIYF. The genes are TRBV10-1 and TRBJ1-3; D is undetermined. Trimming took 7 bases from V and 2 from J, leaving 3 bases between them. The CDR3 spans 11 residues. Germline V lookup: CDR1 WNHNN, CDR2 SYGVQD (reference sequence).

V is TRBV11-2 and J is TRBJ2-7; D call uncertain. The V gene lost 0 bases and the J gene lost 6 bases, with 9 bases spanning the gap. Germline CDR1 is SGHAT and CDR2 is FQNNGV. This CDR3 has 13 amino acids. CDR3 sequence reads: CASSLEGLSEQYF. In DNA form, the CDR3 reads TGTGCCAGCAGCTTAGAAGGGCTCTCCGAGCAGTACTTC.

Turning to this clonotype: A read error may account for a junction end that differs from germline. The J gene is TRBJ2-2, the V gene TRBV6-1; D gene ambiguous. The germline CDR1 and CDR2 sequences are MNHNS and SASEGT. The CDR3 spans 13 residues. The CDR3, as DNA: TGTGCCAACAGTGTGGGTAACACCGGGGAGCTGTTTTTT. This codes for CANSVGNTGELFF.

This rearrangement joins TRBV6-2 or TRBV6-3 to TRBJ1-2; 7 positions match TRBD1. CDR3 length equals 15 residues. V trimming: 7 bases; J trimming: 4 bases; junction bases outside the gene matches: 12. Looked up from germline, CDR1 is MNHEY and CDR2 is SVGEGT. The CDR3 spells CASTELSGDSYGYTF. In DNA form, the CDR3 reads TGTGCCAGCACCGAACTCTCTGGGGACAGCTATGGCTACACCTTC.

This clonotype came up many times. This chain uses TRBV12-5 with TRBJ2-3, with 7 bases identical to TRBD2. Trimming removed 5 bases from V and 0 bases from J; junction bases left unmatched: 8. The CDR3 sequence is 16 residues long. Germline lookup yields CDR1 LGHNT and CDR2 FRNRAP. Here the CDR3 reads CASGPRDYWSTDTQYF. The CDR3, as DNA: TGTGCTAGTGGTCCCAGGGACTATTGGAGCACAGATACGCAGTATTTT. Supplemented by reference TRBV12-5 and TRBJ2-3, the full variable domain reads DARVTQTPRHKVTEMGQEVTMRCQPILGHNTVFWYRQTMMQGLELLAYFRNRAPLDDSGMPKDRFSAEMPDATLATLKIQPSEPRDSAVYFCASGPRDYWSTDTQYFGPGTRLTVL.

Only a few counts were recorded for this clonotype. The CDR3 spells CASSPTKMSVGETQYF. DNA of the CDR3: TGTGCCAGCAGCCCAACAAAAATGAGCGTAGGAGAGACCCAGTACTTC. This chain uses TRBV14 with TRBJ2-5; D unclear. The germline V and J ends were trimmed by 4 bases and 4 bases, with 19 bases remaining between them. Germline V gene sequence: CDR1 SGHDN, CDR2 FVKESK. The CDR3 extends over 16 amino acids.

This clonotype was observed a handful of times. The chain is built from TRBV7-8 and TRBJ2-5; TRBD2 aligns across 11 bases. Germline-derived CDR1 and CDR2 are SGHVS and FQNEAQ. There are 13 residues in the CDR3. The J segment lost 9 bases and the V segment lost 5 bases, leaving 5 bases of the junction unmatched. CDR3 bases: TGTGCCAGCAGCGGGACTAGCGGTGCGGCCCAGTACTTC. Protein product: CASSGTSGAAQYF.

This clonotype was found many times. This sequence joins TRBV6-5 and TRBJ2-1; 13 bases agree with TRBD2. The length of the CDR3 is 15 residues. Trimming cost V 2 bases and J 8 bases; bases outside gene matches: 3. Per germline, CDR1 MNHEY and CDR2 SVGAGI. This CDR3 is CASSYGTSGIYEQFF. The CDR3 bases are TGTGCCAGCAGTTACGGGACTAGCGGGATTTATGAGCAGTTCTTC.

CDR3 sequence reads: CASKQNLGYEQYF. The DNA of the CDR3 is TGTGCCAGCAAGCAGAATTTGGGTTACGAGCAGTACTTC. The chain recombines TRBV6-1 with TRBJ2-7; D ambiguous. Trimming removed 7 bases at V and 4 bases at J, with 14 bases between. CDR1 and CDR2 (germline): MNHNS, SASEGT. The CDR3 consists of 13 residues.

V usage is TRBV7-6 and J usage is TRBJ2-6; D gene uncertain. The CDR3 has 17 amino acids. Per germline, CDR1 SGHVS and CDR2 FNYEAQ. Deletions cut 1 base from V and 1 base from J, with 11 bases between. CDR3 amino acids: CASSLEIMGSGANVLTF. Here the CDR3 DNA reads TGTGCCAGCAGCTTAGAGATCATGGGGTCTGGGGCCAACGTCCTGACTTTC.

Remarks on this clonotype: At one end the junction does not follow the germline gene, possibly because of a read error. CDR3 nucleotide sequence: TGTGCCGGCAGACCGCTCCGGGGCGGGGACACAGATACGCAGTATTTT. Translated, it gives CAGRPLRGGDTDTQYF. The rearrangement uses TRBV28 and TRBJ2-3, with TRBD2 as a possible D gene (6 bases). The CDR3 consists of 16 residues. Germline assignment: CDR1 MDHEN and CDR2 SYDVKM.

This clonotype was detected many times. The chain couples TRBV2 to TRBJ2-5, with D possibly matching TRBD2 (6 bases). The CDR3 is 16 residues long. CDR1 and CDR2 (germline): SNHLY, FYNNEI. The ends were cut back, 8 bases at V and 2 bases at J, with 21 bases in the middle. For the CDR3, the DNA is TGTGCCAGCCGTCCCGGTGAATCTAGCGAACAAGAGACCCAGTACTTC. Its protein is CASRPGESSEQETQYF.

The J gene is TRBJ2-5, the V gene TRBV6-5, with D perhaps matching TRBD1 or TRBD2 (6 bases each). This CDR3 comprises 13 residues. Between the trimmed V and J ends, which lost 2 bases and 12 bases, there was a span of 16 bases. CDR1 is MNHEY and CDR2 is SVGAGI in the germline V gene. The CDR3 DNA is TGTGCCAGCAGTTACCATCCGGGGGCCTCCGAGTACTTC. It yields the protein CASSYHPGASEYF.

This clonotype was seen ten or more times. The chain is built from TRBV7-9 and TRBJ1-1; D unclear. Germline V gene lookup returns CDR1 SEHNR and CDR2 FQNEAQ (reference sequence). Trimming cost V 5 bases and J 2 bases, with 12 bases left between them. The length of the CDR3 is 14 residues. CDR3 DNA sequence: TGTGCCAGCAGCCCCCGGGAGACAAACACTGAAGCTTTCTTT. This translates into CASSPRETNTEAFF.